These 8 T cell receptor beta chains came from one sample sequenced in a study of human T cells and chemical hapten exposure. Time point defined: patch test 2, 6 weeks after DPC sensitization. Treatment of the sample: therapeutic diphenylcyclopropenone sensitization with weekly scalp DPC. Using its own MiXCR run on the RACE reads, TCRdb lists one record per CDR3 protein. The data contain 360,000 or so distinct CDR3 sequences, about 6% of them singletons. The input for sequencing was whole blood, taken in connection with sensitization to the hapten diphenylcyclopropenone (DPC). These receptors were collected from a woman aged 18-29 years with alopecia areata. Some clones in this sample may be carry-over from other donors' samples.

This clonotype was seen more than once but under ten times. The chain links TRBV28 to TRBJ2-7; either TRBD1 or TRBD2 may supply D (5 bases each). V lost 5 bases to trimming and J lost 5 bases, with 16 bases between them. The CDR3 contains 14 residues. CDR1 is MDHEN and CDR2 is SYDVKM in the germline V gene. CDR3 in DNA: TGTGCCAGCAGTCCCCAAGGGACGTCTCACGAGCAGTACTTC. Amino acid sequence: CASSPQGTSHEQYF.

The chain is built from TRBV4-3 and TRBJ2-1, with TRBD1 identical over 7 bases. The CDR3 length is 17 residues. Unmatched junction bases numbered 10, after V lost 4 bases and J lost 1 base. CDR1 LGHNA and CDR2 YSLEER come from the germline V gene. The DNA for the CDR3 is TGCGCCAGCAGCCTCCTGGTTACAGGGGCGTCCTACAATGAGCAGTTCTTC. Translated, it gives CASSLLVTGASYNEQFF.

This clonotype was counted many times. The rearrangement uses TRBV7-2 and TRBJ2-7; weak D call: TRBD1 (5 bases). Germline lookup yields CDR1 SGHTA and CDR2 FQGNSA. CDR3 length: 17 residues. Trimming left V 6 bases short and J 4 bases short, with 25 bases between. The CDR3 spells CASSYPRSSGKGYEQYF. DNA for the CDR3: TGTGCCAGCAGTTACCCCCGGTCGTCAGGGAAAGGGTACGAGCAGTACTTC.

This clonotype was seen many times. This rearrangement joins TRBV6-2 or TRBV6-3 to TRBJ1-1; possible D gene TRBD1, 6 bases. The ends were cut back, 5 bases at V and 3 bases at J, with 19 bases in the middle. This CDR3 has 16 amino acids. Germline V lookup: CDR1 MNHEY, CDR2 SVGEGT. The CDR3 region has the DNA TGTGCCAGCAGTCCGGCGGGCAGGGGCAGGGACACTGAAGCTTTCTTT. Translated: CASSPAGRGRDTEAFF.

This clonotype occurred a few times. This chain links TRBV7-2 with TRBJ2-3; the D gene is possibly TRBD2 (6 bases). Germline V CDR1 and CDR2: SGHTA, FQGNSA. The CDR3 has 14 amino acids. Trimming took 1 base from V and 7 from J, leaving 12 bases between them. CDR3 coding DNA: TGTGCCAGCAGCTTAGGCAGCGGGTTAAATACGCAGTATTTT. It translates to CASSLGSGLNTQYF.

The rearrangement joins TRBV11-2 to TRBJ1-4, with D perhaps TRBD1 (5 bases). Germline-derived CDR1 and CDR2 are SGHAT and FQNNGV. The CDR3 length is 15 residues. V was shortened by 3 bases and J by 4 bases, with 12 bases between the two germline ends. In nucleotides, the CDR3 is TGTGCCAGCAGCTTGTTGGGACGCAGTAATGAAAAACTGTTTTTT. Translated: CASSLLGRSNEKLFF.

This clonotype has just a few counts. The V and J genes are TRBV20-1 and TRBJ2-7; 7 nucleotides agree with TRBD1. V trimming: 0 bases; J trimming: 1 base; junction bases outside the gene matches: 27. The germline V gene encodes CDR1 DFQATT and CDR2 SNEGSKA (reference sequence). This CDR3 has 22 amino acids. CDR3 sequence: CSARDQLADRAFQELPSYEQYF. The CDR3 DNA is TGCAGTGCTAGAGATCAATTAGCAGACAGGGCTTTTCAAGAGCTTCCTTCCTACGAGCAGTACTTC.

A few counts support this clonotype. This sequence joins TRBV6-2 or TRBV6-3 and TRBJ2-7; weak D call: TRBD1 (5 bases). In germline, CDR1 is MNHEY, CDR2 SVGEGT. With 6 bases removed from V and 5 bases from J, the gap between germline ends came to 17 bases. This CDR3 has 14 residues. The CDR3 sequence: CASRPQDRVHEQYF. CDR3 coding DNA: TGTGCCAGCAGACCCCAAGACAGAGTCCACGAGCAGTACTTC.